Sequencing of this T cell receptor beta chain was carried out in a study of T cell repertoires and HLA-DP antigens. The study's findings and limits: Pre-culture clonality, approximately 0.037, was far below sorted CD137+ clonality of about 0.41. Against one allele, clones undetected before culture averaged roughly 35%; against the other, 50% to 60%.

About this clone itself: The antigen remains unidentified.

The PCR primers covered 54 TRBV and 13 TRBJ segments. Deep-resolution sequencing targeted approximately 200,000 T cell genomes in pre-culture CD4+ samples. This table comes from immunoSEQ multiplex PCR, and its TCRdb copy is limited to in-frame clones, with some not included. The repertoire holds 75,000 to 90,000 clones, with around nine tenths as singletons. Sequenced: CD4+ T cells from PBMCs. The clonotype was recovered from a man aged 45-65 years in good health and CMV-seronegative.

The CDR3 sequence is CASSKDRGPNYGYTF. The CDR3 DNA reads as TGTGCCAGCAGCAAAGACCGAGGACCAAACTATGGCTACACCTTC. The chain has TRBV21-1 and TRBJ1-2. TRBV21-1 constitutes a pseudogene. The CDR3 contains 15 residues.